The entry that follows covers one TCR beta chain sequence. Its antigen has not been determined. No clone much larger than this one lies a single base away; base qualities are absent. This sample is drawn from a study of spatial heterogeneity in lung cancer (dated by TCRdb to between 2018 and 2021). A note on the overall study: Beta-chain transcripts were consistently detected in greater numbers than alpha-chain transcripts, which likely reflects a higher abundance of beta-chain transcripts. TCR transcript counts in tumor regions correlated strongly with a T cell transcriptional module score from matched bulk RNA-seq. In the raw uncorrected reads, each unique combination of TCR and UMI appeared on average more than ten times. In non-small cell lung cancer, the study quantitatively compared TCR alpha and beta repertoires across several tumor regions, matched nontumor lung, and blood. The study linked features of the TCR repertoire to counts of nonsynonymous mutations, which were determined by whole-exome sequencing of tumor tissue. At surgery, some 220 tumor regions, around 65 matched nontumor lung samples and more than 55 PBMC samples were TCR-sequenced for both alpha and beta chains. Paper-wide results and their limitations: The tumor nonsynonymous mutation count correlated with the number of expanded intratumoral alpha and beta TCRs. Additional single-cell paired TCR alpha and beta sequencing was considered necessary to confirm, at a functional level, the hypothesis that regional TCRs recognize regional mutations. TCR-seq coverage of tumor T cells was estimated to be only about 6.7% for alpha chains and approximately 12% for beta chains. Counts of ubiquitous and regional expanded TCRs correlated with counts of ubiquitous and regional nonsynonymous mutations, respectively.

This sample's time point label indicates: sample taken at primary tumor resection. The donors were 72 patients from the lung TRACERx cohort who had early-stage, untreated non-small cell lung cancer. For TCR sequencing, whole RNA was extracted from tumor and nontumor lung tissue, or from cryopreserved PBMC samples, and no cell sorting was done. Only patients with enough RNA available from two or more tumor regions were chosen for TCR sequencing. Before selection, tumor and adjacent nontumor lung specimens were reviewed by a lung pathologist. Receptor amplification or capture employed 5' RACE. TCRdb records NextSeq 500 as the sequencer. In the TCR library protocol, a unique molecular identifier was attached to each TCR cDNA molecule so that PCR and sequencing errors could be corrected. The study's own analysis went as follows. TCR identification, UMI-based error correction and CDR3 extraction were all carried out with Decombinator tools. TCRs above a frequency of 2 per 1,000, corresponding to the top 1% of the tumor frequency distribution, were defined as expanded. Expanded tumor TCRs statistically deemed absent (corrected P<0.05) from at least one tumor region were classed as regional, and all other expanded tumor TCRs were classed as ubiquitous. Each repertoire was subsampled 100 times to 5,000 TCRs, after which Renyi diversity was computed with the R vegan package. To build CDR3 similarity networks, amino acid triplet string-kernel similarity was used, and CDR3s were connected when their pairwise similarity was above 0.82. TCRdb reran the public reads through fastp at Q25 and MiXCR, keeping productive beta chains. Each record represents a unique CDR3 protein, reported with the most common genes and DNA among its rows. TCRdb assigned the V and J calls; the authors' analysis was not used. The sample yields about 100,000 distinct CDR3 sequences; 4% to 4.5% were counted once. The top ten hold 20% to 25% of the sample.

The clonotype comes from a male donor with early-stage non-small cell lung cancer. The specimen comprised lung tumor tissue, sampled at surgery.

The CDR3 reads CASSPESREGIDTQYF. The DNA sequence is as follows: TGTGCCAGCAGCCCGGAGTCCAGGGAGGGTATAGATACGCAGTATTTT. The sequence is built from TRBV7-9 and TRBJ2-3; 7 junctional bases match TRBD2. Reading the germline V gene (reference sequence) gives CDR1 SEHNR and CDR2 FQNEAQ. From the cysteine up to the phenylalanine, the CDR3 has a length of 16 residues. Only the CDR3 portion is preserved as DNA: 48 bases, with reading frame beginning at the first base. For this chain, trimming is 5 bases at the V end and 5 bases at the J end, and the number of junction bases without a gene match is 13.